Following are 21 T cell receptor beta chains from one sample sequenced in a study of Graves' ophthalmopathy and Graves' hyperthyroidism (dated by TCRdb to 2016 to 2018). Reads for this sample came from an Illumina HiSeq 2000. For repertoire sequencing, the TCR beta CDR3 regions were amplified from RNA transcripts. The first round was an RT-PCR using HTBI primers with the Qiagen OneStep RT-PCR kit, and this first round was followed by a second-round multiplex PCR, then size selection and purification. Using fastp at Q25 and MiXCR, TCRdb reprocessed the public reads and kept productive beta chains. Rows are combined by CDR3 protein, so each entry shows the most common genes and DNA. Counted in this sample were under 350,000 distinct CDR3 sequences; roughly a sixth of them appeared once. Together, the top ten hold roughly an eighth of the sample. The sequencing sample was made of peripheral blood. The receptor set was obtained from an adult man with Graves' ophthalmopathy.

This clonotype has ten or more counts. The chain's CDR3 is CASSSARGDRGYTEAFF. The CDR3 coding sequence is TGTGCCAGCAGTTCCGCCCGGGGGGACAGAGGCTACACTGAAGCTTTCTTT. This sequence joins TRBV6-5 and TRBJ1-1, with 7 bases lining up with TRBD1. CDR3 size: 17 residues. V was clipped by 4 bases and J by 3 bases; unmatched bases: 14. Germline V lookup: CDR1 MNHEY, CDR2 SVGAGI.

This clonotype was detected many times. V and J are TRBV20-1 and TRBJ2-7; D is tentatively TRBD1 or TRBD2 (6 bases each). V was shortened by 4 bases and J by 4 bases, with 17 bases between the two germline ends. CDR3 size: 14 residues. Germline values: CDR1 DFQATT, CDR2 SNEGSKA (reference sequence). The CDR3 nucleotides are TGCAGTGCTAAGAACAGGGTTCGGGGGTACGAGCAGTACTTC. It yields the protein CSAKNRVRGYEQYF.

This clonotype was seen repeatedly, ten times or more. In nucleotides, the CDR3 is TGTGCCAGCAGCCGCGAGGGCGAGCAGTACTTC. Translated, it gives CASSREGEQYF. This chain uses TRBV6-1 with TRBJ2-7, with D possibly TRBD2 on 5 matching bases. The CDR3 has 11 amino acids. V lost 6 bases and J 6 bases, leaving 9 bases between the germline ends. Germline V CDR1 and CDR2: MNHNS, SASEGT.

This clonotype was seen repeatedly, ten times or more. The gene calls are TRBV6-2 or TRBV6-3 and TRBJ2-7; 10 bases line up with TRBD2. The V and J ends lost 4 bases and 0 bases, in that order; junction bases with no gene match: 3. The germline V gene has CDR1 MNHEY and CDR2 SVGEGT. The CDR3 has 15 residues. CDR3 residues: CASSSWTSGSYEQYF. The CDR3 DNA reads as TGTGCCAGCAGTTCCTGGACTAGCGGCTCCTACGAGCAGTACTTC.

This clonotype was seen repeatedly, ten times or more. CDR3 DNA: TGCGCCAGCAGCTTGGAATTGGGAGCGGGATCCAACGAGCAGTACTTC. It codes for CASSLELGAGSNEQYF. The chain carries TRBV5-1 and TRBJ2-7; TRBD2 aligns across 7 bases. After removal of 0 bases from V and 5 bases from J, the junction contained 11 bases not matched to a gene. This CDR3 has 16 amino acids. Germline CDR1 SGHRS, CDR2 YFSETQ.

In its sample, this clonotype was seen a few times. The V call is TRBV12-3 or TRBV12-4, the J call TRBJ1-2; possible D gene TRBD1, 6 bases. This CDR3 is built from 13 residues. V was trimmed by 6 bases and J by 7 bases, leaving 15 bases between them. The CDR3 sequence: CASRREGGAGYTF. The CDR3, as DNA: TGTGCCAGCAGACGCGAAGGGGGTGCTGGCTACACCTTC.

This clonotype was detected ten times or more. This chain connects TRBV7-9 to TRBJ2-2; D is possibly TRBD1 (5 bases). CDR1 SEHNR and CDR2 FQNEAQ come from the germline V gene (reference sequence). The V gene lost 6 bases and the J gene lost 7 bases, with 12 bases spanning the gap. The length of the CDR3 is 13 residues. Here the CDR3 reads CASSHPRVGELFF. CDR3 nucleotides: TGTGCCAGCAGTCACCCCAGGGTCGGGGAGCTGTTTTTT.

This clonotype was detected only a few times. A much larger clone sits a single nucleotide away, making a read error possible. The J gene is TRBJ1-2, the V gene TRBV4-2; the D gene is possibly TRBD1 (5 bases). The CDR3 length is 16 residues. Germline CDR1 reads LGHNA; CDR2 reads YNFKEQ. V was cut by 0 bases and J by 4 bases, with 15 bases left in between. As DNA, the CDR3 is TGTGCCAGCAGCCAAGATCCTCTCGGAGGGACCTATGGCTACACCTTC. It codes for CASSQDPLGGTYGYTF.

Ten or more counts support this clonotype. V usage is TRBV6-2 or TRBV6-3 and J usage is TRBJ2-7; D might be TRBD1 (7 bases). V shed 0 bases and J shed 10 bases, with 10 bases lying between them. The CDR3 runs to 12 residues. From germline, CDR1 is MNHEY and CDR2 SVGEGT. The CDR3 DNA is TGTGCCAGCAGTTACTCGGAGGGGGCACAGTACTTC. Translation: CASSYSEGAQYF.

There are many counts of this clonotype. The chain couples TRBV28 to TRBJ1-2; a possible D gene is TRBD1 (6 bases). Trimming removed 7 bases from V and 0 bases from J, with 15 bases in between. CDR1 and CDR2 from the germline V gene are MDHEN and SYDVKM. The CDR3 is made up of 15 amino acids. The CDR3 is CASTTPGQPNYGYTF. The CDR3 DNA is TGTGCCAGCACCACCCCCGGACAGCCTAACTATGGCTACACCTTC.

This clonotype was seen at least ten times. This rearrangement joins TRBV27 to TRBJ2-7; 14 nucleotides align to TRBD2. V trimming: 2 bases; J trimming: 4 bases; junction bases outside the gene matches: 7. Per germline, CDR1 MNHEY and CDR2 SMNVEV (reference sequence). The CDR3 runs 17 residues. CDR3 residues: CASSLRLAGGRWYEQYF. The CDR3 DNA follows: TGTGCCAGCAGTTTACGACTAGCGGGAGGGCGTTGGTACGAGCAGTACTTC.

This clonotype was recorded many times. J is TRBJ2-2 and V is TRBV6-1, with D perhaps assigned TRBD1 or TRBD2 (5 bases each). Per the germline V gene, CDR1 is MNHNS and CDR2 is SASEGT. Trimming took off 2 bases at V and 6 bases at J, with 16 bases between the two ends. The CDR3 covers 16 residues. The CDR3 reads CASSEQGTGSPGELFF. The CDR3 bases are TGTGCCAGCAGTGAACAGGGTACGGGGTCTCCCGGGGAGCTGTTTTTT.

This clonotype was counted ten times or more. The CDR3 sequence is CASRGQGAQETQYF. The CDR3 region has the DNA TGTGCCAGCAGGGGACAGGGGGCACAAGAGACCCAGTACTTC. The rearrangement joins TRBV27 to TRBJ2-5, with 12 bases that match TRBD1. V trimming: 6 bases; J trimming: 2 bases; junction bases outside the gene matches: 1. The CDR3 runs to 14 residues. Germline assignment: CDR1 MNHEY and CDR2 SMNVEV (reference sequence).

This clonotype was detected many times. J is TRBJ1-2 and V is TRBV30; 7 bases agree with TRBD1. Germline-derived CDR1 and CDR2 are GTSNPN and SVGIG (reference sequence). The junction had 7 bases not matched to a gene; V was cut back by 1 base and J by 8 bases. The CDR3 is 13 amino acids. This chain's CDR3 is CAWSAGTAVGYTF. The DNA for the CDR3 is TGTGCCTGGAGTGCGGGGACAGCTGTGGGCTACACCTTC.

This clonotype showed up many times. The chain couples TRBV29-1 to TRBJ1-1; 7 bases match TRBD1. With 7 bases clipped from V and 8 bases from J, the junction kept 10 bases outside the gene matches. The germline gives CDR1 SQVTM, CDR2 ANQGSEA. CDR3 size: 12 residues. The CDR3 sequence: CSGSDRALEAFF. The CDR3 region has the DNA TGCAGCGGGAGTGACAGGGCCCTGGAAGCTTTCTTT.

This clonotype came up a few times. The CDR3 loop is CASSYSRDSYEQYF. In DNA, the CDR3 is TGTGCCAGCAGTTACAGCAGGGACTCCTACGAGCAGTACTTC. The genes are TRBV6-5 and TRBJ2-7; perhaps TRBD1 as D (5 bases). Trimming cost V 2 bases and J 0 bases, with 8 bases left between them. Germline V gene sequence: CDR1 MNHEY, CDR2 SVGAGI. This CDR3 is 14 amino acids long.

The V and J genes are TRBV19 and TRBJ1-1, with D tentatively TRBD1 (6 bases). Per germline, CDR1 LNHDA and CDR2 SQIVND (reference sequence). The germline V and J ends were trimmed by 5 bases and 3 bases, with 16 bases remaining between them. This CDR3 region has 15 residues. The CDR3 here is CASSPLGGLDTEAFF. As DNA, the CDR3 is TGTGCCAGTAGTCCCCTCGGGGGCCTCGACACTGAAGCTTTCTTT.

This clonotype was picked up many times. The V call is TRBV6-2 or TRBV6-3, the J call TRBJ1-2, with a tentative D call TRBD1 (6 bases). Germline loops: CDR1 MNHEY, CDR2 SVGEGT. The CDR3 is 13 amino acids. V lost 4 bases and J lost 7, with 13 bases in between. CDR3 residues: CASSSGAYGGYTF. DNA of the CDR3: TGTGCCAGCAGTTCGGGGGCGTACGGTGGCTACACCTTC.

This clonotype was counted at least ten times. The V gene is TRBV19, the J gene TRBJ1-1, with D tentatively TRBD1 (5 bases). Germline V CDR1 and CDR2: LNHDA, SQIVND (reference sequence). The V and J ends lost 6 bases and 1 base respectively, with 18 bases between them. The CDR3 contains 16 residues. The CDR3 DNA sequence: TGTGCCAGTAGCCTAAACTCGGGGCAGGGGAACACTGAAGCTTTCTTT. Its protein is CASSLNSGQGNTEAFF.

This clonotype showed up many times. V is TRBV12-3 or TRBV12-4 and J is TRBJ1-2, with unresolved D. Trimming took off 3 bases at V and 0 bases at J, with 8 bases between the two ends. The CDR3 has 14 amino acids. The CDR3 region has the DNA TGTGCCAGCAGTTTGGAGGATGCTAACTATGGCTACACCTTC. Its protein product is CASSLEDANYGYTF.

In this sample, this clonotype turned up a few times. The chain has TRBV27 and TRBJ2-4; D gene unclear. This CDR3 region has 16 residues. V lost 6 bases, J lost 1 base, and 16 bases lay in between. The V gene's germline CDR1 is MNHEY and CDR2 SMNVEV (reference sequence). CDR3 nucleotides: TGTGCCAGCAGAGAGTTAGGATCCTACGCCAAAAACATTCAGTACTTC. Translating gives CASRELGSYAKNIQYF.